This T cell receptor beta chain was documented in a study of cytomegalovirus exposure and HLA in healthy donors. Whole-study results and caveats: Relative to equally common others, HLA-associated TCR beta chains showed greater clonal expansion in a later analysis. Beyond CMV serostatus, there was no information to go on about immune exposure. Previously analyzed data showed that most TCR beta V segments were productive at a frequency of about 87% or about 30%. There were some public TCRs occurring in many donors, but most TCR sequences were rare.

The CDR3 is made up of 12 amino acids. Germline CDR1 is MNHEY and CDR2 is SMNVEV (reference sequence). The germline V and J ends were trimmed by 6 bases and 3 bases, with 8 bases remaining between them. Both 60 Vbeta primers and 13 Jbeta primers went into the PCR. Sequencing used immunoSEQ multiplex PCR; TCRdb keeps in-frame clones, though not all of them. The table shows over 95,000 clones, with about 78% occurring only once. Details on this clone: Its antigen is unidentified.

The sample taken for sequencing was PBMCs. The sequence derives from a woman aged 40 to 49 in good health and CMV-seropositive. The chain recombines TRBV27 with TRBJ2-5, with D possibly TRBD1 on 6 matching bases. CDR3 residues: CASSSGEETQYF. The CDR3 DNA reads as TGTGCCAGCAGCTCAGGGGAAGAGACCCAGTACTTC.